This TCR beta chain was sequenced during a study of blood T cell repertoires in COVID-19. Across the whole study: Specimens from acute and convalescent COVID-19 originated in the United States, Italy and Spain. T cells, B-cell-depleted T cells, or PBMCs provided the cDNA or gDNA that served as material.

Original processing methods: By means of reference gene primer amplification, nucleated cell counts were estimated. TCRdb's copy holds only in-frame clones and misses some; the assay was immunoSEQ multiplex PCR. V and J calls and clone size are given by that table; D and trimming were obtained from the DNA. The data contain 140,000 to 150,000 clones, around 80% of them singletons. This clone has more than one count but fewer than ten. Trimming removed 8 bases from V and 4 bases from J, with 10 bases in between. Germline V gene lookup returns CDR1 SGHAT and CDR2 FQNNGV. The CDR3 covers 12 residues. The chain carries TRBV11-2 and TRBJ2-3; D is unclear. The clonotype originates from a man aged 60 to 69 with active or convalescent COVID-19. The specimen sequenced was peripheral blood. The CDR3 DNA sequence: TGTGCCAGCTCCCCCTCCGCAGATACGCAGTATTTT. Residues: CASSPSADTQYF. Drawing the rest from reference TRBV11-2 and TRBJ2-3, the complete variable domain is EAGVAQSPRYKIIEKRQSVAFWCNPISGHATLYWYQQILGQGPKLLIQFQNNGVVDDSQLPKDRFSAERLKGVDSTLKIQPAKLEDSAVYLCASSPSADTQYFGPGTRLTVL.